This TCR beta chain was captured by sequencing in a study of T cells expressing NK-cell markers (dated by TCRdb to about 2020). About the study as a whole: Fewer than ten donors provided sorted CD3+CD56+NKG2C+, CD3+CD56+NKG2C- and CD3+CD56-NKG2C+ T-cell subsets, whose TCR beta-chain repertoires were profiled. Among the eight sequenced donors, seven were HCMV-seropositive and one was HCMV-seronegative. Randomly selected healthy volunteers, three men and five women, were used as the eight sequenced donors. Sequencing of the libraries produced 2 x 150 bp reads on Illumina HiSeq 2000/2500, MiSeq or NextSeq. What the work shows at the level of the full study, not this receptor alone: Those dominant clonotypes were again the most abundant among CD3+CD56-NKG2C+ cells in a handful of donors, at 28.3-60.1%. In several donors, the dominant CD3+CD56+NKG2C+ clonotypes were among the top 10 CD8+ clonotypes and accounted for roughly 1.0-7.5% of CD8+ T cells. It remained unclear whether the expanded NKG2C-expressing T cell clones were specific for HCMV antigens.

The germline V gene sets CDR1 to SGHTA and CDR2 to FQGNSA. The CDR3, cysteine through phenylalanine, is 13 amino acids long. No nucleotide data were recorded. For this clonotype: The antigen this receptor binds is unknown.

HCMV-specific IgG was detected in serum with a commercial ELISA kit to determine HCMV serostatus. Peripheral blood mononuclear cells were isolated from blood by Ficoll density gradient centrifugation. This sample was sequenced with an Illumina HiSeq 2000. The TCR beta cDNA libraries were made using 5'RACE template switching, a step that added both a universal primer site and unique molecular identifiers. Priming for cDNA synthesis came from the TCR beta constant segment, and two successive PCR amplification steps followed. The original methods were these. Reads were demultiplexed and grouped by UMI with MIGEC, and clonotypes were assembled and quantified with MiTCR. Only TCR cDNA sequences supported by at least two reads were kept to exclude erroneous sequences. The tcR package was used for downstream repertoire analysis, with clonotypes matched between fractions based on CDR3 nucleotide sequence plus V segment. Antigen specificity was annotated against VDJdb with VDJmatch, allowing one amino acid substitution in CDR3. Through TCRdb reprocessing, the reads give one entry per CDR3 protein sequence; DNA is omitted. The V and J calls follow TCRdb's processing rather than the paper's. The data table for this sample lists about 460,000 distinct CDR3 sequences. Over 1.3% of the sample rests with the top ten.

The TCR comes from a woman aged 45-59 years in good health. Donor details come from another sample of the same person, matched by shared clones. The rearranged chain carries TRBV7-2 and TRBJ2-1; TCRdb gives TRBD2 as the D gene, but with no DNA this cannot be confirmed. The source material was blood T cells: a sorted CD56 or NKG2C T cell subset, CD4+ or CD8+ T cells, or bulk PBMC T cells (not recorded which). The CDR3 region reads CASSKRVYNEQFF.